A selection of T cell receptor beta chains follows, all from one sample in a study of blood T cells in healthy people across ages. In TCRdb, the 5' RACE reads were re-called with MiXCR into one record per CDR3 protein. The sample records about 640,000 distinct CDR3 sequences, roughly 58% being singletons. Sequencing was carried out using blood. Receptors were obtained from a man between 60 and 75 years old in good health. CDR3s include the opening cysteine and the closing phenylalanine or tryptophan. D genes are given only for firm matches. Some rows mark clone size as missing; the rest say once, few, many or name a class of expanded clone.

J gene: TRBJ2-5
V gene: TRBV20-1
D gene: TRBD2
clone size: few
CDR3 DNA: TGCAGTGCTAGAGTGGAGCGGGGGCTAGAGACCCAGTACTTC
CDR3 protein: CSARVERGLETQYF

J gene: TRBJ2-1
V gene: TRBV5-5
D gene: NA
clone size: NA
CDR3 DNA: TGTGCCAGCAGCCCCCCAGACACGGGTGAGGCTATAATGCGGTTCTTC
CDR3 protein: CASSPPDTGEAIMRFF

J gene: TRBJ2-1
V gene: TRBV5-1
D gene: TRBD2
clone size: few
CDR3 DNA: TGCGCCAGCAGCTTGGATGGCGGGGGGTATGAGCAGTTCTTC
CDR3 protein: CASSLDGGGYEQFF

J gene: TRBJ1-2
V gene: TRBV18
D gene: TRBD1
clone size: few
CDR3 DNA: TGTGCCAGCTCCCCAAGGACAGGCAACTATGGCTACACCTTC
CDR3 protein: CASSPRTGNYGYTF

J gene: TRBJ1-6
V gene: TRBV18
D gene: NA
clone size: NA
CDR3 DNA: TGTGCCAGCTCACCAATCGGGGGAGCTCGGAATAATTCACCCCTCCACTTT
CDR3 protein: CASSPIGGARNNSPLHF

J gene: TRBJ2-1
V gene: TRBV9
D gene: TRBD1
clone size: NA
CDR3 DNA: TGTGCCAGCAGCGTACGAGGGGGCTCAGGTAATGAGCAGTTCTTC
CDR3 protein: CASSVRGGSGNEQFF

J gene: TRBJ2-4
V gene: TRBV4-1
D gene: TRBD1
clone size: NA
CDR3 DNA: TGCGCCAGCAGCCGGGACAGGGGGCGGAACATTCAGTACTTC
CDR3 protein: CASSRDRGRNIQYF

J gene: TRBJ2-6
V gene: TRBV29-1
D gene: NA
clone size: once
CDR3 DNA: TGCAGCGTGGGCGGGTACTCTGGGGCCAACGTCCTGACTTTC
CDR3 protein: CSVGGYSGANVLTF

J gene: TRBJ2-1
V gene: TRBV6-2/TRBV6-3
D gene: TRBD2
clone size: NA
CDR3 DNA: TGTGCCAGCAGTTACCTAGCGGGGGGGCTCAATGAGCAGTTCTTC
CDR3 protein: CASSYLAGGLNEQFF

J gene: TRBJ1-2
V gene: TRBV7-2
D gene: TRBD1
clone size: NA
CDR3 DNA: TGTGCCAGCAGCAAGGGACAGGCTTTAGGCTGCACCTTC
CDR3 protein: CASSKGQALGCTF

J gene: TRBJ2-3
V gene: TRBV20-1
D gene: TRBD2
clone size: NA
CDR3 DNA: TGCAGTGCAACGACTAGCGGGGGGGCTGTAGATACGCAGTATTTT
CDR3 protein: CSATTSGGAVDTQYF

J gene: TRBJ2-1
V gene: TRBV6-2/TRBV6-3
D gene: NA
clone size: few
CDR3 DNA: TGTGCCAGCAGTTACTCCGGACAGAGCTCCTACAATGAGCAGTTCTTC
CDR3 protein: CASSYSGQSSYNEQFF

J gene: TRBJ1-2
V gene: TRBV18
D gene: NA
clone size: NA
CDR3 DNA: TGTGCCAGCTCCCAAAGTGACAGCGCCTGGGACTACACCTTC
CDR3 protein: CASSQSDSAWDYTF

J gene: TRBJ2-5
V gene: TRBV27
D gene: TRBD1
clone size: NA
CDR3 DNA: TGTGCCAGCAGTCCCCGGGACAGCCGGGAGACCCAGTACTTC
CDR3 protein: CASSPRDSRETQYF

J gene: TRBJ1-1
V gene: TRBV10-3
D gene: TRBD1
clone size: NA
CDR3 DNA: TGTGCCACCTCGGACAGGGGGAACACTGAAGCTTTCTTT
CDR3 protein: CATSDRGNTEAFF

J gene: TRBJ1-4
V gene: TRBV6-6
D gene: NA
clone size: NA
CDR3 DNA: TGTGCCAGCAGTTACAGGTCGGGGAATGAAAAACTGTTTTTT
CDR3 protein: CASSYRSGNEKLFF

J gene: TRBJ2-5
V gene: TRBV10-3
D gene: NA
clone size: few
CDR3 DNA: TGTGCCATCAGGGGGGGACAGCAAGAGACCCAGTACTTC
CDR3 protein: CAIRGGQQETQYF

J gene: TRBJ2-7
V gene: TRBV6-5
D gene: TRBD2
clone size: NA
CDR3 DNA: TGTGCCAGCAGTTACGGGGGGGGAGTCGCCTACGAGCAGTACTTC
CDR3 protein: CASSYGGGVAYEQYF

J gene: TRBJ1-5
V gene: TRBV2
D gene: NA
clone size: NA
CDR3 DNA: TGTGCCAGCAGTGACAGGGGAATTCAGCCCCAGCATTTT
CDR3 protein: CASSDRGIQPQHF

J gene: TRBJ2-5
V gene: TRBV14
D gene: TRBD1
clone size: NA
CDR3 DNA: TGCGCCAGCAGCCAACAGGGGTACGTGACCCAGTACTTC
CDR3 protein: CASSQQGYVTQYF

J gene: TRBJ1-4
V gene: TRBV3-1
D gene: NA
clone size: NA
CDR3 DNA: TGTGCCAGCAGCCAACAGGGATACGGTAATGAAAAACTGTTTTTT
CDR3 protein: CASSQQGYGNEKLFF